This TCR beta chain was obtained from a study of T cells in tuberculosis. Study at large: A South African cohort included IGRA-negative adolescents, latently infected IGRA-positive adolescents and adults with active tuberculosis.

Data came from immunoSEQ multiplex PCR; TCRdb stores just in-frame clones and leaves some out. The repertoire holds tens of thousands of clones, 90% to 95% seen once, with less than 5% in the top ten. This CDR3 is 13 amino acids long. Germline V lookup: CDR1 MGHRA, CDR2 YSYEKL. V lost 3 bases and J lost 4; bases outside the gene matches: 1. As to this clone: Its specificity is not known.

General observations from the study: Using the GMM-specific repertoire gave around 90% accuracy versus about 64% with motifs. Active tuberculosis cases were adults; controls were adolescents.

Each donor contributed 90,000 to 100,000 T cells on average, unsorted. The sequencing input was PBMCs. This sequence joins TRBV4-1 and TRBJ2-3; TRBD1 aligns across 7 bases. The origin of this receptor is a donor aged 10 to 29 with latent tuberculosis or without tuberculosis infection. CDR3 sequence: CASSQTGSDTQYF. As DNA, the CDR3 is TGCGCCAGCAGCCAGACAGGGTCAGATACGCAGTATTTT.